This T cell receptor (beta chain) was sequenced for a study of post-analysis software for immune sequencing data. Study-wide results and caveats: TRBV5-6, TRBV5-1 and TRBV20-1 belonged to a set of five TRBV segments that were more frequent in patients than controls.

This clonotype was found many times. Antigen: not known. Each TCR beta cDNA library carried unique molecular identifiers. Using its own MiXCR run on the PCR reads, TCRdb lists one record per CDR3 protein. The sample contains hundreds of thousands of distinct CDR3 sequences, 59% of which appear only once. The V gene's germline CDR1 is SGHKS and CDR2 YYEKEE (reference sequence). Trimming removed 0 bases at V and 1 base at J, with 6 bases between. The CDR3 extends over 14 amino acids. The chain uses TRBV5-5 and TRBJ2-3; perhaps TRBD1 as D (6 bases). The TCR was taken from a girl aged 2 to 9 with multiple sclerosis. Sequencing was done on a sample of blood. The chain's CDR3 is CASSLGTGTDTQYF. The CDR3 DNA follows: TGTGCCAGCAGCTTGGGGACAGGCACAGATACGCAGTATTTT.